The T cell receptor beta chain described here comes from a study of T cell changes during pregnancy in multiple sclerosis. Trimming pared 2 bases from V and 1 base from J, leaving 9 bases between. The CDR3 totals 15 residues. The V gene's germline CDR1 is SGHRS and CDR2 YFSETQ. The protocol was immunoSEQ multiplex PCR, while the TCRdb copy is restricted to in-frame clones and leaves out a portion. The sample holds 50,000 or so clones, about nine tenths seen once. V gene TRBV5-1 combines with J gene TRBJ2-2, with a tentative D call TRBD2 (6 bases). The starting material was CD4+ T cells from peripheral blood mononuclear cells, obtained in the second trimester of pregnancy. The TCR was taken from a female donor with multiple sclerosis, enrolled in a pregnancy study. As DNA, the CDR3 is TGCGCCAGCAGCTTTACCGGGGGGAACACCGGGGAGCTGTTTTTT. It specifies CASSFTGGNTGELFF.